Listed here are 2 T cell receptor beta chains from one sample, sequenced in a study of blood T cells in healthy people across ages (dated by TCRdb to the mid-2010s). Receptors were amplified or captured by 5' RACE. The run used an Illumina HiSeq 2500. The second PCR ran for roughly 7 to 11 cycles and used a J-beta primer mix along with a sample-barcoded 5' primer. The raw public data were reprocessed by TCRdb itself: fastp quality trimming at Q25, MiXCR clonotype calling, in-frame beta chains only. Entries are consolidated by CDR3 protein sequence, retaining the most common genes and DNA. Present in this sample are about 1 million distinct CDR3 sequences, 35% to 50% of which were seen just once. Of the sample, about 20% is held by the ten largest clones. The sequenced sample was blood. The receptors originated from a woman aged 60-75 years in good health.

This clonotype has only a few counts. The chain employs TRBV7-3 and TRBJ2-5; D gene ambiguous. The CDR3 has 13 residues. Trimming left V 7 bases short and J 3 bases short, with 12 bases between. Per the germline V gene, CDR1 is SGHTA and CDR2 is FQGTGA. CDR3 region: CASTQVAEETQYF. DNA for the CDR3: TGTGCCAGCACCCAGGTAGCTGAAGAGACCCAGTACTTC.

This clonotype has only a few counts. The chain joins TRBV2 to TRBJ2-5; TRBD1 or TRBD2 may be the D gene (5 bases each). The CDR3 is 14 amino acids. The germline V gene has CDR1 SNHLY and CDR2 FYNNEI. V lost 0 bases and J 4 bases, leaving 9 bases between the germline ends. CDR3 in amino acids: CASSEALGGETQYF. The DNA for the CDR3 is TGTGCCAGCAGTGAAGCGCTTGGGGGAGAGACCCAGTACTTC.